These 29 T cell receptor beta chains came from one sample sequenced in a study of cytomegalovirus exposure and HLA in healthy donors. PCR employed 60 Vbeta and 13 Jbeta primers. The method was immunoSEQ multiplex PCR; TCRdb's version includes in-frame clones alone and lacks a portion of them. Counted here are 85,000 to 130,000 clones, roughly four fifths occurring once; the ten biggest clones make up 2.5% to 3.5%. What was sequenced was PBMCs. These receptors all stem from a male donor in good health and CMV-seropositive.

This clone has a handful of counts. This chain joins TRBV7-2 and TRBJ2-3; D may be TRBD1 (5 bases). The CDR3 runs to 15 residues. Germline-derived CDR1 and CDR2 are SGHTA and FQGNSA. V lost 5 bases to trimming and J lost 1 base, with 13 bases between them. The CDR3 region is CASSPPGFGTDTQYF. Here the CDR3 DNA reads TGTGCCAGCAGCCCCCCAGGGTTTGGCACAGATACGCAGTATTTT.

The chain uses TRBV7-9 and TRBJ2-1; D might be TRBD1 (6 bases). This CDR3 is 16 amino acids long. V was trimmed by 2 bases and J by 8 bases, leaving 19 bases between them. CDR1 is SEHNR, CDR2 FQNEAQ, per germline (reference sequence). CDR3 sequence (DNA): TGTGCCAGCAGCTTACCCCGGGACAAGACGTTGGATGAGCAGTTCTTC. Amino acid sequence: CASSLPRDKTLDEQFF.

Concerning this clone: The same CDR3 can be traced to other DNA sequences in this sample. The chain is built from TRBV6-5 and TRBJ2-7, with 7 bases identical to TRBD1. CDR3 length: 14 residues. Germline-derived CDR1 and CDR2 are MNHEY and SVGAGI. V lost 0 bases to trimming and J lost 2 bases; unmatched junction nucleotides: 1. The CDR3 DNA reads TGTGCCAGCAGTTACTCAAGGGGGCCCTACGAGCAGTACTTC. Encoded protein: CASSYSRGPYEQYF.

The genes are TRBV2 and TRBJ2-5, with 12 bases identical to TRBD2. The CDR3 totals 15 residues. V lost 5 bases to trimming and J lost 5 bases; unmatched junction nucleotides: 6. Germline CDR1 reads SNHLY; CDR2 reads FYNNEI. DNA for the CDR3: TGTGCCAGCAGTCTGGGACTAGCGGGCCGGGAGACCCAGTACTTC. Protein sequence: CASSLGLAGRETQYF.

The J gene is TRBJ2-7, the V gene TRBV30; a weak D match, TRBD2 (5 bases). The CDR3 extends over 14 amino acids. Trimming pared 4 bases from V and 6 bases from J, leaving 19 bases between. CDR1 GTSNPN and CDR2 SVGIG come from the germline V gene (reference sequence). Here the CDR3 DNA reads TGTGCCTGGACCCGCGGCAGAGGGTGGGGCGAGCAGTACTTC. Its translation is CAWTRGRGWGEQYF.

The J gene is TRBJ1-6, the V gene TRBV7-2; D is undetermined. The CDR3 runs to 14 residues. V was shortened by 5 bases and J by 10 bases, with 15 bases between the two germline ends. The germline V gene has CDR1 SGHTA and CDR2 FQGNSA. The CDR3 DNA follows: TGTGCCAGCAGCCTGCCCACGGGGAGATCACCCCTCCACTTT. This translates into CASSLPTGRSPLHF.

About this clone itself: A read error may produce the germline difference seen at one junction end. The chain has TRBV5-6 and TRBJ1-2; no firm D call. The CDR3 contains 14 residues. CDR1 is SGHDT and CDR2 is YYEEEE in the germline V gene. The CDR3 DNA sequence: TGTGCCAGCGGCTTAGAAAACTTAGTGTATGGCTACACCTTC. It is translated as CASGLENLVYGYTF.

Comment on this clone: The same CDR3 can be traced to other DNA sequences in this sample. V usage is TRBV6-1 and J usage is TRBJ1-5; 7 bases map to TRBD1. CDR1 and CDR2 from the germline V gene are MNHNS and SASEGT. J gave up 6 bases and V 1 base, and 3 bases lay outside the gene matches. There are 14 residues in the CDR3. The CDR3 is CASSEGQGGQPQHF. The CDR3 DNA reads TGTGCCAGCAGTGAAGGACAGGGCGGTCAGCCCCAGCATTTT.

For the CDR3, the DNA is TGTGCCAGCAGCCTGGCTCGGGACACTTGGGGTGAGCAGTTCTTC. It encodes CASSLARDTWGEQFF. V usage is TRBV7-8 and J usage is TRBJ2-1, with D possibly matching TRBD1 (6 bases). This CDR3 is 15 amino acids long. In germline, CDR1 is SGHVS, CDR2 FQNEAQ. V was shortened by 5 bases and J by 9 bases, with 20 bases between the two germline ends.

The chain has TRBV19 and TRBJ1-1; D might be TRBD1 (6 bases). V lost 5 bases and J 4 bases, leaving 26 bases between the germline ends. The germline CDR1 and CDR2 sequences are LNHDA and SQIVND (reference sequence). The CDR3 extends over 18 amino acids. The CDR3 loop reads CASSASQGRGGLGTEAFF. CDR3 nucleotide sequence: TGTGCCAGTAGTGCCTCTCAGGGGAGGGGCGGTCTCGGCACTGAAGCTTTCTTT.

The V gene is TRBV30, the J gene TRBJ1-2, with a weak D call TRBD1 (6 bases). V lost 0 bases and J 4 bases, leaving 6 bases between the germline ends. Per germline, CDR1 GTSNPN and CDR2 SVGIG (reference sequence). This CDR3 is 12 amino acids long. CDR3 region: CAWSVQGYGYTF. The CDR3 DNA reads as TGTGCCTGGAGTGTACAGGGCTATGGCTACACCTTC.

This clone was counted a few times. The rearrangement links TRBV14 to TRBJ2-1; no definite D call. CDR3 length: 11 residues. Germline V CDR1 and CDR2: SGHDN, FVKESK. V dropped 4 bases and J dropped 6 bases, with 4 bases sitting between them. The CDR3 reads CASSRLNEQFF. CDR3 coding DNA: TGTGCCAGCAGCCGACTCAATGAGCAGTTCTTC.

The rearrangement uses TRBV28 and TRBJ1-2, with D possibly TRBD1 on 6 matching bases. V gave up 6 bases and J gave up 8 bases, with 19 bases separating them. This CDR3 is 14 amino acids long. From germline, CDR1 is MDHEN and CDR2 SYDVKM. The CDR3 here is CASSLGGHAVGYTF. As DNA, the CDR3 is TGTGCCAGCAGCCTAGGGGGTCATGCGGTCGGCTACACCTTC.

The chain joins TRBV28 to TRBJ1-3; D is possibly TRBD1 (6 bases). V was trimmed by 5 bases and J by 1 base, leaving 12 bases between them. The CDR3 covers 15 residues. Per germline, CDR1 MDHEN and CDR2 SYDVKM. This CDR3 reads CASSNVRGSGNTIYF. Here the CDR3 DNA reads TGTGCCAGCAGTAACGTAAGGGGGTCTGGAAACACCATATATTTT.

This clone was counted a few times. The V call is TRBV5-4, the J call TRBJ2-7; 7 bases agree with TRBD1. V gave up 4 bases and J gave up 4 bases; unmatched junction bases: 11. Germline V gene sequence: CDR1 SGHNT, CDR2 YYREEE (reference sequence). The CDR3 covers 15 residues. The CDR3 nucleotides are TGTGCCAGCAGCATAGGGACAGAGAGAAGGTACGAGCAGTACTTC. Translating gives CASSIGTERRYEQYF.

The rearrangement links TRBV19 to TRBJ1-1; 7 bases map to TRBD1. From germline, CDR1 is LNHDA and CDR2 SQIVND (reference sequence). The CDR3 extends over 16 amino acids. Losses at the gene ends were 3 bases for V and 1 base for J; bases not matched to a gene: 8. The CDR3 DNA follows: TGTGCCAGTAGTATTAGTAGACAGGGACCGAACACTGAAGCTTTCTTT. Its translation: CASSISRQGPNTEAFF. The variable domain in full, completed from reference TRBV19 and TRBJ1-1, reads DGGITQSPKYLFRKEGQNVTLSCEQNLNHDAMYWYRQDPGQGLRLIYYSQIVNDFQKGDIAEGYSVSREKKESFPLTVTSAQKNPTAFYLCASSISRQGPNTEAFFGQGTRLTVV.

V usage is TRBV28 and J usage is TRBJ1-6, with 9 bases lining up with TRBD1. The CDR3 contains 17 residues. Germline values: CDR1 MDHEN, CDR2 SYDVKM. The V and J ends lost 2 bases and 7 bases, in that order; junction bases with no gene match: 9. The CDR3 here is CASSLPPGQGGNSPLHF. The CDR3 bases are TGTGCCAGCAGTTTACCTCCGGGACAGGGAGGAAATTCACCCCTCCACTTT. The complete variable domain, with remaining parts taken from reference TRBV28 and TRBJ1-6, reads DVKVTQSSRYLVKRTGEKVFLECVQDMDHENMFWYRQDPGLGLRLIYFSYDVKMKEKGDIPEGYSVSREKKERFSLILESASTNQTSMYLCASSLPPGQGGNSPLHFGNGTRLTVT.

J is TRBJ2-7 and V is TRBV2; D is ambiguous. The CDR3 has 14 amino acids. Germline values: CDR1 SNHLY, CDR2 FYNNEI. V shed 3 bases and J shed 2 bases, with 11 bases lying between them. The CDR3 region has the DNA TGTGCCAGCAGTGAGGAGCCCTGGGCCTACGAGCAGTACTTC. Translating it yields CASSEEPWAYEQYF.

In this sample, this clone turned up a few times. The V and J genes are TRBV29-1 and TRBJ2-1; TRBD1 matches at 9 bases. The CDR3 extends over 13 amino acids. Germline CDR1 is SQVTM and CDR2 is ANQGSEA. Trimming took 7 bases from V and 3 from J; bases not matched to a gene: 4. The CDR3: CSAETGGYNEQFF. CDR3 nucleotides: TGCAGCGCTGAGACAGGGGGCTACAATGAGCAGTTCTTC.

The count of this clone is one. The chain joins TRBV9 to TRBJ2-2; no clear D gene. Germline CDR1 and CDR2: SGDLS and YYNGEE. Trimming removed 0 bases from V and 1 base from J, with 7 bases in between. This CDR3 contains 15 residues. The CDR3 DNA reads TGTGCCAGCAGCGTAGTTCGCAGGAACACCGGGGAGCTGTTTTTT. Amino acids: CASSVVRRNTGELFF. Variable domain in full (rest from reference TRBV9 and TRBJ2-2): DSGVTQTPKHLITATGQRVTLRCSPRSGDLSVYWYQQSLDQGLQFLIQYYNGEERAKGNILERFSAQQFPDLHSELNLSSLELGDSALYFCASSVVRRNTGELFFGEGSRLTVL.

The chain recombines TRBV5-4 with TRBJ1-4; 10 bases match TRBD1. After removal of 3 bases from V and 0 bases from J, the junction contained 8 bases not matched to a gene. This CDR3 is 18 amino acids long. CDR1 is SGHNT, CDR2 YYREEE, per germline (reference sequence). The CDR3 DNA is TGTGCCAGCAGCTCCCACCCTGGGACAGGGGCAACTAATGAAAAACTGTTTTTT. Translation: CASSSHPGTGATNEKLFF.

The genes are TRBV29-1 and TRBJ2-7, with D uncertain. V lost 7 bases, J lost 2 bases, and 12 bases lay in between. The CDR3 is made up of 12 amino acids. Germline CDR1 is SQVTM and CDR2 is ANQGSEA. CDR3 nucleotides: TGCAGCGCCAAAACTGGAGCCTACGAGCAGTACTTC. It is translated as CSAKTGAYEQYF.

V gene TRBV2 combines with J gene TRBJ1-2; D might be TRBD1 (5 bases). V was shortened by 2 bases and J by 0 bases, with 13 bases between the two germline ends. CDR1 is SNHLY, CDR2 FYNNEI, per germline. The CDR3 runs to 16 residues. The CDR3 DNA reads TGTGCCAGCAGTGAACAGGGCGAGGTTCCTAACTATGGCTACACCTTC. As protein: CASSEQGEVPNYGYTF.

The rearrangement links TRBV5-6 to TRBJ2-3; D not certain. Trimming left V 1 base short and J 4 bases short, with 10 bases between. Germline assignment: CDR1 SGHDT and CDR2 YYEEEE. The CDR3 has 14 amino acids. This CDR3 reads CASSLYRSSDTQYF. The DNA for the CDR3 is TGTGCCAGCAGCTTGTACCGGAGCTCAGATACGCAGTATTTT.

This rearrangement joins TRBV30 to TRBJ2-5, with 7 bases lining up with TRBD2. After removal of 0 bases from V and 1 base from J, the junction contained 5 bases not matched to a gene. The germline V gene encodes CDR1 GTSNPN and CDR2 SVGIG (reference sequence). This CDR3 has 15 amino acids. As DNA, the CDR3 is TGTGCCTGGAGTGTACCTAGCGGAGGCCAAGAGACCCAGTACTTC. Translation gives CAWSVPSGGQETQYF. Full variable domain (missing parts from reference TRBV30 and TRBJ2-5): SQTIHQWPATLVQPVGSPLSLECTVEGTSNPNLYWYRQAAGRGLQLLFYSVGIGQISSEVPQNLSASRPQDRQFILSSKKLLLSDSGFYLCAWSVPSGGQETQYFGPGTRLLVL.

The chain couples TRBV7-6 to TRBJ2-5; no reliable D call. This CDR3 comprises 14 residues. CDR1 is SGHVS, CDR2 FNYEAQ, per germline. Trimming stripped 5 bases from V and 1 base from J, with 11 bases between. DNA for the CDR3: TGTGCCAGCAGCCAAGGAACAGCCCAAGAGACCCAGTACTTC. Its translation is CASSQGTAQETQYF.

The genes are TRBV6-5 and TRBJ2-7; a possible D gene is TRBD1 (5 bases). Germline CDR1 reads MNHEY; CDR2 reads SVGAGI. The CDR3 runs 15 residues. V dropped 7 bases and J dropped 3 bases, with 19 bases sitting between them. The CDR3 reads CASIDPRVHFYEQYF. CDR3 coding DNA: TGTGCCAGCATCGACCCCAGGGTACATTTCTACGAGCAGTACTTC.

This chain links TRBV4-1 with TRBJ1-2; D remains unclear. The V and J ends lost 0 bases and 0 bases respectively, with 8 bases between them. The CDR3 totals 15 residues. The germline gives CDR1 MGHRA, CDR2 YSYEKL. CDR3 region: CASSQDRAANYGYTF. In DNA, the CDR3 is TGCGCCAGCAGCCAAGATCGAGCTGCTAACTATGGCTACACCTTC.

This clone was observed a few times. The CDR3 spells CSVGPGNYEQYF. CDR3 in DNA: TGCAGCGTTGGACCCGGGAACTACGAGCAGTACTTC. The chain links TRBV29-1 to TRBJ2-5; D is possibly TRBD2 (5 bases). The J call may be in error: the DNA end matches TRBJ2-7 better. The length of the CDR3 is 12 residues. Germline-derived CDR1 and CDR2 are SQVTM and ANQGSEA.